This T cell receptor beta chain is drawn from a study of T cells in Graves' hyperthyroidism and ophthalmopathy. Study context: Before any treatment, at initial diagnosis, peripheral blood was collected.

It was uncontrolled infection, other autoimmune disease, pregnancy or lactation that excluded patients. Notes on this clonotype: Its antigen is unknown.

General study points: Also found in blood were most expanded thyroid clonotypes above 0.001. In validation, the model predicted ophthalmopathy. These predictions came a median roughly six months before onset.

What was amplified from RNA transcripts were TCR beta CDR3 regions. When the TCR CDR3 underwent first-round RT-PCR, the HTBI primer set was used. TCRdb reanalysed the multiplex PCR reads using MiXCR and keeps one entry per CDR3 protein. The sample has roughly 550,000 distinct CDR3 sequences, more than 15% seen once. This receptor was identified in a woman in her twenties or thirties with Graves' ophthalmopathy. The material sequenced was blood.

The CDR3 region is CATSVGDYGEQFF. The DNA for the CDR3 is TGTGCCACCAGTGTGGGGGACTACGGTGAGCAGTTCTTC. The chain couples TRBV24-1 to TRBJ2-1; 7 bases line up with TRBD2. CDR1 is KGHDR, CDR2 SFDVKD, per germline. This CDR3 has 13 amino acids. V lost 5 bases, J lost 9 bases, and 6 bases stayed unmatched.